This T cell receptor gamma chain was recorded in a study of gammadelta T cells in human blood (dated by TCRdb to the early 2020s). Points the paper makes about the study in general: According to the study, polyclonal expansion of innate gamma-delta T cells immediately after birth appeared to be driven by microbial exposure.

The CDR3 spans 12 residues, from the cysteine through the phenylalanine. Only CDR3 DNA is held: 36 bases, read in frame from base 1. The germline V end is reduced by 1 base and the J end by 3 bases; junction bases left unmatched: 0. As encoded in the germline V gene, CDR1 is VINAFY while CDR2 is YDVSNSKD. To prepare the library, RT-PCR was applied. Data came from an Illumina MiSeq. TCRdb recomputed clones from the public reads with CATT; identical DNA rows were then combined. The sample table lists some 170 gamma-chain clones, 50% to 70% of them with a count of one. The ten largest account for less than 70% of the sample. This clone is regarded as hyperexpanded (1% or more). The antigen it recognizes is unknown. The input lacks base qualities; no much larger clone sits a single base away.

The source of this sequence is a human fetus. The specimen was non-Vgamma9Vdelta2 gamma-delta T cells from fetal blood. The rearranged segments are TRGV5 and TRGJ1 or TRGJ2. For the CDR3, the sequence is CATWDSYYKKLF. The DNA is TGTGCCACCTGGGACAGTTATTATAAGAAACTCTTT.